This is a list of T cell receptor beta chains from one sample in a study of blood T cell repertoires in COVID-19. Clones were read by immunoSEQ multiplex PCR, and TCRdb kept only the in-frame ones, dropping some. This repertoire shows over 150,000 clones, around 80% found once; its top ten account for roughly 9%. The sequenced sample was peripheral blood. These TCRs come from a woman older than 75 with active or convalescent COVID-19. Both conserved end residues are part of each CDR3. D genes are given only for firm matches. Clone size, where shown, is once, few, many, or a class for clones that have expanded.

cdr3_nt,cdr3_aa,v_call,clone_size,d_call,j_call
TGTGCCAGCAGCCAACCTTTTTGGGACAGGGAAGCCCTTAATGAAAAACTGTTTTTT,CASSQPFWDREALNEKLFF,TRBV4-2,-,TRBD1,TRBJ1-4
TGTGCCAGCAGCCCCGGGACAGGGTCCTACGAGCAGTACTTC,CASSPGTGSYEQYF,TRBV14,-,TRBD1,TRBJ2-7
TGTGCCAGCAGCCCGGGGGGGGTGAGGTACGAGCAGTACTTC,CASSPGGVRYEQYF,TRBV6-2/TRBV6-3,once,TRBD2,TRBJ2-7
TGTGCCAGTAGTACCGGACAGGGGGACACTGAAGCTTTCTTT,CASSTGQGDTEAFF,TRBV19,-,TRBD1,TRBJ1-1
TGCGCCAGCAGCTTGGACCCAGGGGAATCTTCACCCCTCCACTTT,CASSLDPGESSPLHF,TRBV5-1,-,-,TRBJ1-6
TGTGCCAGCAGTCCCCGGACAGACTATGGCTACACCTTC,CASSPRTDYGYTF,TRBV27,-,-,TRBJ1-2
TGTGCCAGCAGCCACCAGGGGAGAGGATATGGAAACACCATATATTTT,CASSHQGRGYGNTIYF,TRBV14,few,-,TRBJ1-3
TGTGCCAGCAGCTTAGGTACTAATCAGCCCCAGCATTTT,CASSLGTNQPQHF,TRBV11-2,-,-,TRBJ1-5
TGTGCCAGCAGCGAGGCCAGCCCTAACTATGGCTACACCTTC,CASSEASPNYGYTF,TRBV21-1,-,-,TRBJ1-2
TGTGCCAGTACGGGTTCCCTCGGCCCATCCTCGGAGCAGTACTTC,CASTGSLGPSSEQYF,TRBV19,-,-,TRBJ2-7
TGTGCCAGCAGTTACGGAGCAGCCTCGAACACTGAAGCTTTCTTT,CASSYGAASNTEAFF,TRBV6-2/TRBV6-3,-,-,TRBJ1-1
TGTGCCAGCAGCTTATGGACAGAACCTCCGTATGGCTACACCTTC,CASSLWTEPPYGYTF,TRBV7-9,-,-,TRBJ1-2
TGTGCCAGCAGCCAAGCCTCCGGGACAGGGGTCTCCTTCGAGCAGTACTTC,CASSQASGTGVSFEQYF,TRBV3-1/TRBV3-2,-,TRBD1,TRBJ2-7
TGCGCCAGCAGTGAAAATTCGGGACACCTCTACGAGCAGTACTTC,CASSENSGHLYEQYF,TRBV10-2,-,-,TRBJ2-7
TGTGCCAGCAGCTCACAGGGGGCCGGTGGAGATACGCAGTATTTT,CASSSQGAGGDTQYF,TRBV9,-,TRBD1,TRBJ2-3
TGTGCCTGCGATCAGGGCTCCTACGAGCAGTACTTC,CACDQGSYEQYF,TRBV30,once,-,TRBJ2-7
TGTGCCAGCAGTCCCCGGGACAGTAAAACTGAAGCTTTCTTT,CASSPRDSKTEAFF,TRBV6-5,-,TRBD1,TRBJ1-1
TGCAGTGCTAGAAGAGTCTATGGCTACACCTTC,CSARRVYGYTF,TRBV20-1,-,-,TRBJ1-2
TGTGCCAGCAGTCCCAGGGCATACACTGAAGCTTTCTTT,CASSPRAYTEAFF,TRBV12-3/TRBV12-4,-,-,TRBJ1-1
TGTGCCAGCAGCCCCCTTGGACTTACGACGGGCGAGCAGTACTTC,CASSPLGLTTGEQYF,TRBV11-3,-,-,TRBJ2-7
TGTGCCAGCAGTGAAGCCGGACAGGGTAGTAATGAAAAACTGTTTTTT,CASSEAGQGSNEKLFF,TRBV25-1,-,TRBD1,TRBJ1-4
TGCGCCAGCAGCCGGACTAGCGGGGTCGCAGATACGCAGTATTTT,CASSRTSGVADTQYF,TRBV5-1,-,TRBD2,TRBJ2-3
TGTGCCAGTAGTGATTTCGGGGACACTGAAGCTTTCTTT,CASSDFGDTEAFF,TRBV19,once,-,TRBJ1-1
TGTGCCAGCAGCCCCATCGGTCTTAGCAATCAGCCCCAGCATTTT,CASSPIGLSNQPQHF,TRBV7-2,-,-,TRBJ1-5
TGTGCCAGCAGCCTCAGGGGAGGGTTCAACACTGAAGCTTTCTTT,CASSLRGGFNTEAFF,TRBV7-8,-,-,TRBJ1-1
TGTGCCAGCAGCTCGGGGGGCTATGGCTACACCTTC,CASSSGGYGYTF,TRBV7-8,-,-,TRBJ1-2
TGTGCCAGCAGCCTCTATAGCGGGGGGGCCTACAATGAGCAGTTCTTC,CASSLYSGGAYNEQFF,TRBV4-2,few,TRBD2,TRBJ2-1